This T cell receptor beta chain is from a study of T-cell memory formation after mild COVID-19. One entry per CDR3 protein results from TCRdb running MiXCR on the 5' RACE reads. The repertoire consists of approximately 340,000 distinct CDR3 sequences, with 10% to 15% occurring once and the leading ten covering around a fifth. The CDR3 has 18 residues. V lost 1 base to trimming and J lost 3 bases, with 19 bases between them. The germline V gene has CDR1 LGHDT and CDR2 YNNKEL (reference sequence). The TCR sequence derives from a man aged 18-30 years who had mild COVID-19 (a few samples of this study predate the infection). Cell type and time point are not known. This chain connects TRBV3-1 to TRBJ1-5, with unresolved D. Sample: PBMCs or a T cell subset sorted from them (not recorded which). CDR3 bases: TGTGCCAGCAGCCAAGGGGTAGTGGCAGAATGGGACAATCAGCCCCAGCATTTT. Amino acids: CASSQGVVAEWDNQPQHF.